This T cell receptor (beta chain) was obtained from a study of cytomegalovirus exposure and HLA in healthy donors. The CDR3 consists of 16 residues. Germline CDR1 reads SGHDT; CDR2 reads YYEEEE. V lost 0 bases and J lost 4; bases outside the gene matches: 7. Whole-study findings and limits: Per a prior analysis, the majority of TCR beta V segments were productive roughly 90% or roughly 30% of the time. The study carried out a later analysis of TCR beta sequences. It associated under 20,000 of them with specific HLA alleles at a false discovery rate of 0.05.

Donors had nominal health at sampling but likely had unrecorded immune exposures. PCR amplification relied on 60 Vbeta primers (plus 13 Jbeta primers). The repertoire was sequenced with immunoSEQ multiplex PCR; TCRdb's copy has only in-frame clones and lacks some. Of approximately 190,000 clones in the sample, around 83% are singletons; the top ten hold about 1.7%. Notes on this clone: Its antigen is unidentified.

The specimen sequenced was PBMCs. The chain couples TRBV5-6 to TRBJ2-3; 8 bases are shared with TRBD2. The receptor was isolated from a man in his forties or fifties in good health and CMV-seropositive. CDR3 nucleotide sequence: TGTGCCAGCAGCTTGGCCGGGACTAGACGGGCAGATACGCAGTATTTT. Translated, it gives CASSLAGTRRADTQYF. The entire variable domain, with the rest obtained from reference TRBV5-6 and TRBJ2-3, is as follows: DAGVTQSPTHLIKTRGQQVTLRCSPKSGHDTVSWYQQALGQGPQFIFQYYEEEERQRGNFPDRFSGHQFPNYSSELNVNALLLGDSALYLCASSLAGTRRADTQYFGPGTRLTVL.